These 15 T cell receptor beta chains came from one sample sequenced in a study of T cells after yellow fever vaccination. MiXCR, run by TCRdb on the 5' RACE reads, gives a single entry per CDR3 protein. The table records around 120,000 distinct CDR3 sequences, about 15% of them present only once. Sequencing was performed on CD8+ T cells sorted from PBMCs, taken 5 days after the yellow fever booster vaccination. The receptor source for this set is a man in his late teens or twenties who received the YFV17D yellow fever vaccine.

The CDR3 spells CASNPWGGATDTQYF. In DNA form, the CDR3 reads TGTGCCAGCAACCCTTGGGGGGGGGCAACAGATACGCAGTATTTT. The genes are TRBV7-9 and TRBJ2-3; possible D gene TRBD2, 7 bases. The CDR3 runs 15 residues. CDR1 and CDR2 from the germline V gene are SEHNR and FQNEAQ (reference sequence). Trimming removed 7 bases at V and 3 bases at J, with 17 bases between. The whole variable domain, remainder taken from reference TRBV7-9 and TRBJ2-3, is DTGVSQNPRHKITKRGQNVTFRCDPISEHNRLYWYRQTLGQGPEFLTYFQNEAQLEKSRLLSDRFSAERPKGSFSTLEIQRTEQGDSAMYLCASNPWGGATDTQYFGPGTRLTVL.

Only a few counts were recorded for this clonotype. V and J are TRBV6-5 and TRBJ2-1; D remains unclear. CDR1 and CDR2 (germline): MNHEY, SVGAGI. Trimming left V 2 bases short and J 2 bases short, with 16 bases between. CDR3 length: 17 residues. CDR3 DNA: TGTGCCAGCAGTTACCACGCCCAGGAGTTCCCCTACAATGAGCAGTTCTTC. This sequence encodes CASSYHAQEFPYNEQFF.

For this clonotype: Sequence at one end of the junction differs from germline and may be a read error. The CDR3 loop reads CASGLTVLNGPQHF. The CDR3, as DNA: TGTGCCAGCGGTTTAACAGTTCTAAACGGGCCCCAGCATTTT. The chain has TRBV27 and TRBJ1-5; D unclear. Germline V gives CDR1 MNHEY, CDR2 SMNVEV (reference sequence). The CDR3 has 14 residues.

This clonotype was seen a few times. The V gene is TRBV4-2, the J gene TRBJ2-7, with TRBD1 identical over 7 bases. Germline values: CDR1 LGHNA, CDR2 YNFKEQ. The CDR3 is 15 amino acids. Trimming removed 0 bases from V and 6 bases from J; junction bases left unmatched: 8. The CDR3 here is CASSQDGRGSGEQYV. Here the CDR3 DNA reads TGTGCCAGCAGCCAAGATGGCAGGGGGAGTGGCGAGCAGTACGTC.

Of note for this clonotype: One junction end does not reproduce the germline sequence, and a read error may be involved. The genes are TRBV29-1 and TRBJ2-1, with a tentative D call TRBD2 (5 bases). The CDR3 contains 8 residues. The V gene's germline CDR1 is SQVTM and CDR2 ANQGSEA. The CDR3 nucleotides are TGCAGCGTTGGGGCCGGGGACTTC. Translation: CSVGAGDF.

The chain links TRBV12-3 or TRBV12-4 to TRBJ2-3; no firm D call. V was cut by 3 bases and J by 5 bases, with 9 bases left in between. The CDR3 extends over 13 amino acids. In DNA form, the CDR3 reads TGTGCCAGCAGTTTTCGCCCCGTAGATACGCAGTATTTT. Amino acid sequence: CASSFRPVDTQYF.

The chain recombines TRBV20-1 with TRBJ2-3; 10 bases are shared with TRBD2. The CDR3 sequence is 17 residues long. V dropped 0 bases and J dropped 1; count of bases not matched to a gene: 7. Looked up from germline, CDR1 is DFQATT and CDR2 is SNEGSKA (reference sequence). CDR3 in DNA: TGCAGTGCTAGAGATTCGAAGCTAGCGGGGGGCACAGATACGCAGTATTTT. Its protein is CSARDSKLAGGTDTQYF.

This clonotype appeared a few times. V is TRBV29-1 and J is TRBJ2-7, with 7 positions matching TRBD1. J lost 3 bases, V lost 1 base, and 6 bases had no gene match. Germline values: CDR1 SQVTM, CDR2 ANQGSEA. This CDR3 is 14 amino acids long. This CDR3 reads CSVEVGTDFYEQYF. In DNA form, the CDR3 reads TGCAGCGTTGAAGTCGGGACAGACTTCTACGAGCAGTACTTC.

This clonotype was detected a few times. The chain combines TRBV29-1 with TRBJ1-1, with 8 bases matching TRBD1. Germline CDR1 SQVTM, CDR2 ANQGSEA. The CDR3 has 12 residues. V trimming: 7 bases; J trimming: 5 bases; junction bases outside the gene matches: 6. The DNA for the CDR3 is TGCAGCGCCCGACAGGGGAGAACTGAAGCTTTCTTT. Translating gives CSARQGRTEAFF.

In this sample, this clonotype turned up a few times. J is TRBJ1-1 and V is TRBV6-2 or TRBV6-3; D may be TRBD1 (5 bases). The CDR3 consists of 14 residues. The V end lost 3 bases, the J end lost 4 bases, and 12 bases lay between the germline ends. Germline V gene lookup returns CDR1 MNHEY and CDR2 SVGEGT. CDR3 residues: CASSYRRVITEAFF. The CDR3 coding sequence is TGTGCCAGCAGTTATCGCAGGGTCATCACTGAAGCTTTCTTT.

This chain joins TRBV29-1 and TRBJ2-3; 15 nucleotides match TRBD2. The CDR3 contains 15 residues. CDR1 SQVTM and CDR2 ANQGSEA come from the germline V gene. J gave up 4 bases and V 5 bases, and 4 bases lay outside the gene matches. The DNA of the CDR3 is TGCAGCGTTCAAAGGACTAGCGGGGGGGCAGATACGCAGTATTTT. It encodes CSVQRTSGGADTQYF.

This sequence joins TRBV7-3 and TRBJ2-3; D not certain. The V and J ends lost 1 base and 2 bases respectively, with 4 bases between them. Germline V gene data show CDR1 as SGHTA and CDR2 as FQGTGA. The CDR3 is 13 amino acids. CDR3 loop: CASSLKNTDTQYF. The CDR3 DNA sequence: TGTGCCAGCAGCTTAAAGAACACAGATACGCAGTATTTT.

The sample holds a few counts of this clonotype. This rearrangement joins TRBV5-1 to TRBJ1-1, with D tentatively TRBD1 (6 bases). The CDR3 covers 13 residues. V was trimmed by 6 bases and J by 1 base, leaving 10 bases between them. The V gene's germline CDR1 is SGHRS and CDR2 YFSETQ. The CDR3 DNA reads TGCGCCAGCAAGGGACACGCGAACACTGAAGCTTTCTTT. It encodes CASKGHANTEAFF.

This clonotype has only a few counts. The rearrangement uses TRBV19 and TRBJ2-7, with 7 bases fitting TRBD1. CDR1 is LNHDA, CDR2 SQIVND, per germline (reference sequence). Unmatched junction bases numbered 1, after V lost 8 bases and J lost 3 bases. The length of the CDR3 is 11 residues. CDR3 DNA: TGTGCCAGTCGACAGGGCTACGAGCAGTACTTC. It codes for CASRQGYEQYF.

V gene TRBV12-5 combines with J gene TRBJ2-1; 9 bases are shared with TRBD1. This CDR3 region has 14 residues. Trimming at V came to 1 base and at J to 6 bases, leaving 1 base not matched to a gene. Germline assignment: CDR1 LGHNT and CDR2 FRNRAP. The chain's CDR3 is CASGLGTGVNEQFF. CDR3 nucleotide sequence: TGTGCTAGTGGTTTGGGGACAGGGGTCAATGAGCAGTTCTTC.